Included here is one T cell receptor (beta chain) sequence, with context. Its antigen is not known. A much larger clonotype is one base distant, so this may be a read error. This sample was taken from a study of blood T cells in healthy people across ages. Broader study findings: It was the long-lived donors that had more naive CD4+ cells and higher diversity than aged donors. Unsorted PBMC material precluded a definitive naive versus antigen-experienced comparison.

Next came a second PCR, run for about 7 to 12 cycles, which used a sample-barcoded 5' primer along with a J-beta primer mix. TCRdb called the 5' RACE reads again in MiXCR, with one record for every CDR3 protein. This sample has around 900,000 distinct CDR3 sequences; roughly 26% occur once, and the top ten carry 17%. Germline-derived CDR1 and CDR2 are MRHNA and SNTAGT. CDR3 size: 16 residues. Sequenced input: blood. This clonotype originated in a woman older than 75 in good health. This rearrangement joins TRBV6-4 to TRBJ1-2; TRBD1 matches at 10 bases. The CDR3 sequence: CVSSDGLTGGMWGYTF. CDR3 bases: TGTGTCAGCAGTGACGGGTTGACAGGGGGCATGTGGGGCTACACCTTC.